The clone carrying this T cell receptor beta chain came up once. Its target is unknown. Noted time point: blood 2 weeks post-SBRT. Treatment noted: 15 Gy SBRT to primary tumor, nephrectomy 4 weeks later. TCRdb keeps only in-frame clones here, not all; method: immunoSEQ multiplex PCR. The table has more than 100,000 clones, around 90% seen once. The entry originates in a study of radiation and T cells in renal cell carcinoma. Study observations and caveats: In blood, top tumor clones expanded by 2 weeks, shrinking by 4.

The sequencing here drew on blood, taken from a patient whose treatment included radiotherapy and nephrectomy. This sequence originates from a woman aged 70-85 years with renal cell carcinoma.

The CDR3 nucleotides read TGTGCCAGCAGCGTAGCTCCAGGAGGGTCAGAGCTGTTTTTT. This sequence encodes CASSVAPGGSELFF. V usage is TRBV9 and J usage is TRBJ1-4, with D unclear. Germline V gene lookup returns CDR1 SGDLS and CDR2 YYNGEE. V was pared by 0 bases and J by 14 bases, with 17 bases between. The CDR3 is 14 amino acids.